These T cell receptor beta chains were read from a single sample in a study of T cell clonotyping in hematopoietic cell transplantation. Some clones are missing from TCRdb's copy, which holds only in-frame ones; the method was immunoSEQ multiplex PCR. The sample holds roughly 10,000 clones; about 76% are singletons and the top ten take approximately 9%. This specimen consisted of PBMCs, obtained 30 days after allogeneic stem cell transplant. The receptors shown here come from a female patient aged 35-55 years who had an allogeneic stem cell transplant from a related donor, so T cells may come from the graft donor. Some clones in this sample may be carry-over from other donors' samples. CDR3s leave out the opening cysteine and the closing phenylalanine or tryptophan. Not every row has a clone size; where given, it reads once, few, many or a size class.

v_gene,abundance,j_gene,CDR3aa
TRBV6-6,.,TRBJ1-1,ASSYSASVNTEAF
TRBV5-6,.,TRBJ1-5,ASSRRGGPNQPQH
TRBV7-8,.,TRBJ2-5,ASNEEGFSKREETQY
TRBV7-3,.,TRBJ2-6,ASSSRDRSSGANVLT
TRBV5-4,.,TRBJ1-1,ASSLARGQNTEAF
TRBV6-6,once,TRBJ1-1,ASSGGNTEAF
TRBV5-1,.,TRBJ2-6,ASSLGRPGGANVLT
TRBV30,once,TRBJ2-7,AWSLTSGIVYEQY
TRBV7-9,.,TRBJ2-2,ASSLTNTGELF
TRBV19,once,TRBJ1-2,ASSIEGPGVRPNYGYT
TRBV6-6,.,TRBJ2-3,ASRLSGSGDTQY
TRBV6-4,.,TRBJ2-2,ASSAASPLTGELF
TRBV14,.,TRBJ2-1,ASSQERAGLYNEQF
TRBV30,.,TRBJ2-1,AWGPGPIEQF
TRBV5-1,once,TRBJ2-3,ASSLVLAGGTDTQY
TRBV4-1,.,TRBJ2-5,ASSRLAGETQY
TRBV7-2,.,TRBJ1-5,ASSFTGPNQPQH
TRBV2,.,TRBJ2-4,ASMRDRANIQY
TRBV14,once,TRBJ2-2,ASRTVVDGELF
TRBV18,.,TRBJ1-1,ASSLTAARDTEAF
TRBV6-5,.,TRBJ1-1,ASSYAGTEAF
TRBV29-1,.,TRBJ1-1,SVPGQGHTEAF
TRBV5-4,.,TRBJ2-3,ASSGREKTDTQY
TRBV7-9,.,TRBJ2-1,AGAGGPDNEQF
TRBV6-1,few,TRBJ1-5,ASSERVPQPQH
TRBV30,.,TRBJ1-1,AWRSIGGLGTEAF
TRBV19,.,TRBJ2-5,ASSIDRGTGRETQY
TRBV19,.,TRBJ2-7,ASRVDRDSYEQY
TRBV4-1,.,TRBJ2-7,ASSQAGTGVYSYEQY
TRBV19,.,TRBJ2-7,ASPTNEWDRAKDREQY
TRBV5-5,.,TRBJ2-2,ASSRGLAGLNTGELF
TRBV6-4,.,TRBJ2-1,ASSDLGTHNEQF
TRBV7-9,.,TRBJ1-5,ASSPPGKDQPQH
TRBV30,.,TRBJ2-4,ACWGRAFGDIQY
TRBV19,.,TRBJ1-3,ASSIGRGNTIY
TRBV10-1,.,TRBJ1-1,ASAGQGGSGTEAF
TRBV25-1,few,TRBJ2-7,ASSAGTAYEQY